The clone carrying this T cell receptor (beta chain) was found a few times. This sample was included in a study of CD8 T cells in Susac syndrome. A quantity of about 0.45 to 1 ug RNA underwent reverse transcription using random hexamers. Amplification of TCR beta CDR3 was carried out by immunoSEQ multiplex PCR, which covered 54 Vbeta and 13 Jbeta segments. TCRdb itself ran the immunoSEQ multiplex PCR reads through MiXCR, one entry per CDR3 protein. Among around 170,000 distinct CDR3 sequences listed, 95% were seen once. Peripheral blood CD8+ and CD4+ T cells were profiled by TCR beta sequencing. The patients who served as multiple sclerosis controls were treatment-naive and had stable or active relapsing-remitting disease that fulfilled the revised McDonald criteria. TEMRA cells were FACS-enriched, unlike CD8+ and CD4+ T cells, which were negatively isolated. The sequence came from a human donor with multiple sclerosis. Material for sequencing was CD8+ T cells from PBMCs.

CDR3 amino acids: CATSEHGIDTQYF. In DNA form, the CDR3 reads TGTGCCACCAGTGAACACGGGATAGATACGCAGTATTTT. The rearrangement joins TRBV24-1 to TRBJ2-3, with D possibly TRBD2 on 5 matching bases. Germline V gives CDR1 KGHDR, CDR2 SFDVKD. The CDR3 is 13 residues long. V lost 4 bases and J 5 bases, leaving 9 bases between the germline ends.